Below are 3 T cell receptor beta chains sequenced from a single sample in a study of blood T cell repertoires in COVID-19. Generated by immunoSEQ multiplex PCR, the TCRdb table keeps only in-frame clones and is missing some. Found here are a few hundred thousand clones, approximately 79% of them singletons; the top ten hold over 4%. Sequencing was performed on PBMCs or T cells enriched from blood (not recorded which). Source of these receptors: a man aged 25-45 years with acute COVID-19.

CDR3 in amino acids: CASKYLGGSYNVLTF. CDR3 coding DNA: TGTGCCAGCAAATACTTAGGGGGCTCCTACAACGTCCTGACTTTC. The chain recombines TRBV19 with TRBJ2-6; TRBD1 aligns across 7 bases. V lost 9 bases, J lost 9 bases, and 14 bases stayed unmatched. This CDR3 region has 15 residues. Germline CDR1 and CDR2: LNHDA and SQIVND (reference sequence).

The chain uses TRBV14 and TRBJ2-1; TRBD2 matches 8 bases. V shed 3 bases, J shed 9 bases, and the junction held 16 bases outside the gene matches. This CDR3 is built from 17 residues. Germline V gives CDR1 SGHDN, CDR2 FVKESK. CDR3 sequence reads: CASSQRAQRELGGEQFF. The CDR3 bases are TGTGCCAGCAGCCAGCGCGCCCAGCGGGAGCTTGGTGGTGAGCAGTTCTTC.

The chain joins TRBV19 to TRBJ1-3; D ambiguous. Germline V gene lookup returns CDR1 LNHDA and CDR2 SQIVND (reference sequence). V gave up 2 bases and J gave up 4 bases, with 15 bases separating them. The CDR3 contains 16 residues. The CDR3 region has the DNA TGTGCCAGTAGTATACCCCCAGGAACGATCGGAAACACCATATATTTT. The encoded protein is CASSIPPGTIGNTIYF. Full variable domain (remainder filled in from reference TRBV19 and TRBJ1-3): DGGITQSPKYLFRKEGQNVTLSCEQNLNHDAMYWYRQDPGQGLRLIYYSQIVNDFQKGDIAEGYSVSREKKESFPLTVTSAQKNPTAFYLCASSIPPGTIGNTIYFGEGSWLTVV.